This T cell receptor beta chain was captured in a study of cytomegalovirus exposure and HLA in healthy donors. General study findings and limits: In a later analysis, several top co-occurrence clusters appeared linked to parvovirus B19, influenza, CMV and Epstein-Barr virus. Some TCR beta chains (roughly 150 of them) were listed as cytomegalovirus-associated.

A multiplex PCR was run with 60 Vbeta primers and 13 Jbeta primers. Sequencing used immunoSEQ multiplex PCR; TCRdb keeps in-frame clones, though not all of them. This table has about 130,000 clones, around 8.5% appearing once. This clone has more than one count but fewer than ten. Its antigen is not known. Trimming cost V 0 bases and J 5 bases; bases outside gene matches: 7. Germline-derived CDR1 and CDR2 are ENHRY and SYGVKD. The CDR3 is 15 residues long. Material: PBMCs. The chain has TRBV10-3 and TRBJ2-7; TRBD2 agrees at 7 bases. The receptor's source is a man aged 35-49 years in good health and CMV-seronegative. DNA of the CDR3: TGTGCCATCAGTGAGTCTGGGTTGGGGGGGGACGAGCAGTACTTC. Its translation: CAISESGLGGDEQYF.